The following is a T cell receptor (beta chain) sequence with its context. The specificity of this receptor is unknown. No clone much larger than this one lies a single base away; base qualities are absent. Ophthalmopathy patients had moderately to severely active disease, with a Clinical Activity Score of 3 or more, a NOSPECS grade of 4 or more, and a disease duration of less than 3 months. Patients with uncontrolled infections, other autoimmune diseases, pregnancy or lactation were excluded. Clinical symptoms, serum thyroxine and TRAb, thyroid ultrasound, and orbital computed tomography formed the basis for the diagnoses. PBMCs were separated from under 11 ml of fresh peripheral blood using Ficoll-Paque density gradient centrifugation. Total RNA was extracted using Trizol reagent, and RNA quality was assessed on an Agilent 2100 Bioanalyzer. The data originate from a study of T cells in Graves' hyperthyroidism and ophthalmopathy (dated by TCRdb to between 2018 and 2021). General notes on the study: Peripheral blood was collected at initial diagnosis, before any treatment. The paper describes TCR Vbeta CDR3 sequencing of roughly 130 peripheral blood samples, made up of under 50 ophthalmopathy patients, around 78 hyperthyroidism patients and 17 progressor patients. Prospective prediction of ophthalmopathy was tested in an independent validation cohort of approximately 19 hyperthyroidism patients and roughly 16 patients who later progressed to ophthalmopathy. Following sampling, methimazole starting at 30 mg daily was given to hyperthyroidism patients, and high-dose intravenous methylprednisolone was given to ophthalmopathy patients. In addition, the study compared T-cell repertoires in thyroid tissue and in blood from six Graves' hyperthyroidism patients. The 100 discovery patients were randomly split 7:3 into training and test sets. To identify TCR V-J signatures that set the groups apart, the researchers used a discovery cohort of more than 95 patients, made up of some 41 with Graves' ophthalmopathy and 55 to 65 with stable Graves' hyperthyroidism. Results and caveats for the whole study, not just this receptor: Sample size was not statistically predetermined, and blinding of investigators to group allocation was not performed. Ophthalmopathy was separated from stable hyperthyroidism by a 13 V-J signature model, with about 86% sensitivity and approximately 81% specificity obtained in cross-validation and 80%/75% obtained in testing. In validation, progression to ophthalmopathy was predicted by the model with 70% to 71% sensitivity and 72.22% specificity, a median of about 6 months before onset. Most expanded thyroid clonotypes (frequency above 0.001) were also found in blood, which suggests that blood repertoires may mirror thyroid immune responses.

The TCR beta CDR3 regions were amplified from the RNA transcripts. The first round of RT-PCR for the TCR CDR3 was performed with the HTBI primer set and the Qiagen OneStep RT-PCR kit. Libraries were constructed in a second round of multiplex PCR, after which size selection and purification were carried out. The libraries were sequenced on an Illumina HiSeq2000 using paired-end 100 bp reads. Turning to the authors' computational methods: SOAPnuke was used to process the raw data, removing reads that contained adapters or uncalled bases, had a mean Phred below 15, or lacked an exact match to the constant primer or identifier. COPE v1.2.5 was used to merge the high-quality paired reads, and each unique nucleotide sequence was defined as a clonotype. MiTCR v1.1 was used to align clonotypes to the IMGT TRBV, TRBD and TRBJ reference segments. Analysis was restricted to V-J combinations with a frequency above 0.0001, which covered 99.2% of repertoires. The TCS score was defined as the ratio of F50 (clonal expansion) to E x V (chaos), calculated using BLOSUM62-based TCRdist between CDR3 peptides within each V-J. Welch's t-statistics and random forest reduced several hundred V-J features to about 13, which were used in a naive Bayes classifier (R e1071). In TCRdb, the public reads were trimmed at Q25 with fastp and aligned with MiXCR, with productive beta chains retained. Rows merge per CDR3 protein into single entries with the most common DNA and genes. TCRdb's processing, not the authors', yielded these V and J calls. For this sample the table gives more than 300,000 distinct CDR3 sequences, of which under 20% were detected only once. The ten largest clones take up 35% to 45% of the sample.

Trimming accounts for 2 bases at V and 3 bases at J, while the number of junction bases matched to no gene is 3. CDR1 is given as MNHNS and CDR2 as SASEGT, both from the germline V gene. The CDR3 numbers 15 residues from cysteine through phenylalanine. Left in the record is the CDR3 DNA by itself, 45 bases read in frame from the first base. The clonotype was recovered from a man aged 18 to 30 with Graves' ophthalmopathy. The sequence links TRBV6-1 to TRBJ1-4, with TRBD1 matching 7 junction bases. Source material: blood. The nucleotide sequence is TGTGCCAGCAGTGAACTAGGGGGCTCTAATGAAAAACTGTTTTTT. This codes for CASSELGGSNEKLFF.